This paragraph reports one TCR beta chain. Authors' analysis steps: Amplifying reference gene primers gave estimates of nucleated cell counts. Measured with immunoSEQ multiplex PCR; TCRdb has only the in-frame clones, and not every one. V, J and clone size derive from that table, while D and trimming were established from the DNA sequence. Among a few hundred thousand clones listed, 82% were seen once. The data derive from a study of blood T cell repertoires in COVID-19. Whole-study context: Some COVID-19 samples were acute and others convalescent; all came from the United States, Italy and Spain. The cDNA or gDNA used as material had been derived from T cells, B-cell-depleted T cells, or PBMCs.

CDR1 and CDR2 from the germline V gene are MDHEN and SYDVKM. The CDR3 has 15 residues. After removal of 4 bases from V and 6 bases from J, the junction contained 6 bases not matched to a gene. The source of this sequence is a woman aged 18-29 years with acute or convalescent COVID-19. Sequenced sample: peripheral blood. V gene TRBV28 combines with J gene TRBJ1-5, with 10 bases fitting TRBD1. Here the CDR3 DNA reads TGTGCCAGCAGTTCGGGACAGGGGTTTAGTCAGCCCCAGCATTTT. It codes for CASSSGQGFSQPQHF.